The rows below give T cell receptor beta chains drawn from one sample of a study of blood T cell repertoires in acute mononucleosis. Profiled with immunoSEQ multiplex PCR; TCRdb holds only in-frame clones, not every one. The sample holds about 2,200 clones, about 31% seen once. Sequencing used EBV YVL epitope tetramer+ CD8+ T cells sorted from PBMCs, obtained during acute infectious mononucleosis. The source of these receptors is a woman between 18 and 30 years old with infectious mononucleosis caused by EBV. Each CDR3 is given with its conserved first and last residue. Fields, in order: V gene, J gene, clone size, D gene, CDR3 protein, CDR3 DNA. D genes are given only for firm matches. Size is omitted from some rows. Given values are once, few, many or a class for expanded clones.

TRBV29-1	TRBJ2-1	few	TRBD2	CCVGGTGSGTSGAFSYNEQFF	TGCTGCGTAGGAGGGACAGGGTCCGGGACTAGCGGGGCATTCTCCTACAATGAGCAGTTCTTC
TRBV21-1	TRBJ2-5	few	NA	CASRLIRFQYQETQYF	TGTGCCAGCAGGTTAATCAGGTTCCAATACCAAGAGACCCAGTACTTC
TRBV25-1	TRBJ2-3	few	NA	CASSSSMTASFTDTQYF	TGTGCCAGCAGTTCTTCAATGACAGCTAGCTTCACAGATACGCAGTATTTT
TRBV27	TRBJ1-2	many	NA	CASSYIGVGYTF	TGTGCCAGCAGTTATATCGGGGTTGGCTACACCTTC
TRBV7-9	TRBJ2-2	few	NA	CADAIGTSTGELFFF	NA
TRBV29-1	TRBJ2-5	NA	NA	CSVVVAPYNEHF	TGCAGCGTTGTGGTAGCGCCGTACAATGAGCACTTC
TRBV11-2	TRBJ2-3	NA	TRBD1	CASKTGTGRTDTQYF	TGTGCCAGTAAAACCGGGACAGGTCGCACAGATACGCAGTATTTT
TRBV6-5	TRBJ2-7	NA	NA	CASSQDAAYEQYF	TGTGCCAGCAGCCAAGATGCGGCCTACGAGCAGTACTTC
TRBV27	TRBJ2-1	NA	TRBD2	CASRPTLGLAGEKFF	TGTGCCAGCAGACCAACCCTGGGACTAGCAGGTGAGAAGTTCTTC
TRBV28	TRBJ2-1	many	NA	CASSQLPLNEQFF	TGTGCCAGCAGCCAACTACCCTTGAATGAGCAGTTCTTC
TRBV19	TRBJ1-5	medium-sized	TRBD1	CASRKLTGANQPQHF	TGTGCCAGTAGAAAACTAACAGGGGCAAATCAGCCCCAGCATTTT
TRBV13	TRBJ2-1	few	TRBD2	CASSLVLAGEYNEQFF	TGTGCCAGCAGCTTAGTCCTAGCGGGAGAGTACAATGAGCAGTTCTTC
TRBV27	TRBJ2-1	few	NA	CASSPGGYNEQFF	TGTGCCAGCAGTCCCGGGGGCTATAATGAGCAGTTCTTC
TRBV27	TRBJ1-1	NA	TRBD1	CASSLGTAGRTEAFF	TGTGCCAGCAGCCTTGGGACAGCTGGGAGGACTGAAGCTTTCTTT
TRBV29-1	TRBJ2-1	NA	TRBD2	CSVGGTGSGTSGVYSYNEQLF	TGCAGCGTGGGAGGGACAGGGTCCGGGACTAGCGGGGTATACTCCTACAATGAGCAGCTCTTC
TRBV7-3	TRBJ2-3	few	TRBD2	CASSRGSTTDTQYF	TGTGCCAGCAGCCGCGGGAGCACCACAGATACGCAGTATTTT
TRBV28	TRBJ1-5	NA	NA	CASSSFWGGAQPQHF	TGTGCCAGCAGCTCCTTCTGGGGGGGGGCTCAGCCCCAGCATTTT
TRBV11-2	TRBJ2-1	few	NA	CASSRYSDEQFF	TGTGCCAGCAGCCGCTATAGCGATGAGCAGTTCTTC
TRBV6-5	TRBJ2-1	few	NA	CASSLYSNEQFF	TGTGCCAGCAGTTTATACAGTAATGAGCAGTTCTTC
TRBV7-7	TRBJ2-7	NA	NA	CASSEADVGDEQYF	TGTGCCAGCAGTGAAGCGGACGTAGGCGACGAGCAGTACTTC
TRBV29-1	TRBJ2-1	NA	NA	CSVGGTGSGTIGAYSYNEQFF	TGCAGCGTAGGAGGGACTGGGTCCGGTACTATCGGGGCATACTCCTACAATGAGCAGTTCTTC
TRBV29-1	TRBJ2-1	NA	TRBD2	CSVGGSGSGTRGAYSYIEQFF	TGCAGCGTAGGAGGGTCAGGGTCCGGGACTAGGGGGGCATACTCCTACATTGAGCAGTTCTTC